Here is one T cell receptor beta chain with its context. Germline V gene sequence: CDR1 SEHNR, CDR2 FQNEAQ (reference sequence). The CDR3 runs to 12 residues. V lost 3 bases to trimming and J lost 8 bases, with 5 bases between them. This specimen comes from a study of blood T cell repertoires in COVID-19. Background on the study: Samples of COVID-19 (acute and convalescent) were obtained from the United States, Italy and Spain. The analysed material was cDNA or gDNA that came from T cells, B-cell-depleted T cells, or PBMCs.

As handled by the study authors: Amplification with reference gene primers provided the estimates of nucleated cell counts. Sequencing used immunoSEQ multiplex PCR; TCRdb keeps in-frame clones, though not all of them. V and J calls and clone size are those listed in that table; D and trimming were worked out from the DNA. The sample has about 76,000 clones, over 70% seen once. This rearrangement joins TRBV7-9 to TRBJ1-6, with D unclear. The sequencing input was peripheral blood. The receptor comes from a man in his fifties with active COVID-19. CDR3 region: CASSLRYSPLHF. CDR3 DNA: TGTGCCAGCAGCTTGAGATATTCACCCCTCCACTTT. The whole variable domain, filled in from reference TRBV7-9 and TRBJ1-6, reads DTGVSQNPRHKITKRGQNVTFRCDPISEHNRLYWYRQTLGQGPEFLTYFQNEAQLEKSRLLSDRFSAERPKGSFSTLEIQRTEQGDSAMYLCASSLRYSPLHFGNGTRLTVT.